Presented here are 5 T cell receptor beta chains from one specimen sequenced in a study of shared clonotypes between healthy human individuals. TCRdb's copy holds only in-frame clones and misses some; the assay was immunoSEQ multiplex PCR. This table has approximately 2.5 million clones, over 85% appearing once. The sequencing input was naive CD4+ T cells from PBMCs. Subset specified: CD45RA+ positively selected. These receptors were collected from a young man in good health. Some clones in this sample may be carry-over from other donors' samples.

The gene calls are TRBV7-2 and TRBJ1-3; maybe TRBD1 (5 bases). The germline gives CDR1 SGHTA, CDR2 FQGNSA. This CDR3 region has 14 residues. V was trimmed by 2 bases and J by 4 bases, leaving 9 bases between them. This CDR3 is CASSLIRQGNTIYF. In DNA form, the CDR3 reads TGTGCCAGCAGCTTAATTAGACAGGGAAACACCATATATTTT.

The J gene is TRBJ2-7, the V gene TRBV6-5; TRBD1 is a possible D gene (6 bases). The CDR3 extends over 12 amino acids. Trimming removed 0 bases at V and 6 bases at J, with 6 bases between. Germline assignment: CDR1 MNHEY and CDR2 SVGAGI. The CDR3 loop is CASSYSTGEQYF. CDR3 sequence (DNA): TGTGCCAGCAGTTACTCGACAGGCGAGCAGTACTTC.

In regard to this clone: Other DNA sequences within the sample encode an identical CDR3. The chain recombines TRBV28 with TRBJ1-3, with D unresolved. The length of the CDR3 is 15 residues. Germline-derived CDR1 and CDR2 are MDHEN and SYDVKM. V shed 2 bases and J shed 0 bases, with 8 bases lying between them. CDR3 sequence reads: CASSLRQVSGNTIYF. CDR3 bases: TGTGCCAGCAGTTTAAGGCAGGTCTCTGGAAACACCATATATTTT.

This CDR3 reads CASSLIIAGDTEAFF. The CDR3 bases are TGTGCCAGCAGCCTTATAATTGCAGGGGACACTGAAGCTTTCTTT. This chain connects TRBV5-6 to TRBJ1-1; a possible D gene is TRBD1 (6 bases). Germline V CDR1 and CDR2: SGHDT, YYEEEE. Trimming removed 4 bases at V and 3 bases at J, with 16 bases between. The CDR3 spans 15 residues.

This sequence joins TRBV19 and TRBJ1-5, with 9 bases aligning to TRBD1. The germline V gene has CDR1 LNHDA and CDR2 SQIVND (reference sequence). J gave up 2 bases and V 6 bases, and 17 bases lay outside the gene matches. The CDR3 extends over 19 amino acids. DNA for the CDR3: TGTGCCAGTAGCCATATCTTGAAGACAGGGGGATTAGGCAATCAGCCCCAGCATTTT. Its translation: CASSHILKTGGLGNQPQHF.